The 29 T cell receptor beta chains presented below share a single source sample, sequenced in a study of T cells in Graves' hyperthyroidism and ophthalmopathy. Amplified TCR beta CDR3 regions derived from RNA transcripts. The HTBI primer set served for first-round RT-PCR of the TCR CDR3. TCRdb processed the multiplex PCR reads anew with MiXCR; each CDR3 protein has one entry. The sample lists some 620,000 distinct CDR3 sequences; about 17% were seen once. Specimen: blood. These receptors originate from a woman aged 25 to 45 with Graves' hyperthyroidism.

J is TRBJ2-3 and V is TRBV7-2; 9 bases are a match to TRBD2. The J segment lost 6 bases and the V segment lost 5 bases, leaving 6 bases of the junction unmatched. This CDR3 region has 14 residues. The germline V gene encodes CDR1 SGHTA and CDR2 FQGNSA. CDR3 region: CASSARLAGDTQYF. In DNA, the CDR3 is TGTGCCAGCAGCGCACGGCTAGCGGGGGATACGCAGTATTTT.

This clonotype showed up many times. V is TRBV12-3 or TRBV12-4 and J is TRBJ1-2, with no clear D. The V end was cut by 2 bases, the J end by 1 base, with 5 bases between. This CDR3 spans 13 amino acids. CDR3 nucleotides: TGTGCCAGCAGTTTAAGGAATAACTATGGCTACACCTTC. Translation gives CASSLRNNYGYTF.

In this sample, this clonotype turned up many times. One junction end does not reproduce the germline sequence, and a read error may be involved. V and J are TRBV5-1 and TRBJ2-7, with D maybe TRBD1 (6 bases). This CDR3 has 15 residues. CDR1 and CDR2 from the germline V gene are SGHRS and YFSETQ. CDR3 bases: TGTGCCAGCAGCTTAGGGGGAACTGGCCCCTACGAGCAGTACTTC. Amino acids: CASSLGGTGPYEQYF.

CDR3 region: CASSSAGDIDTQYF. The CDR3 region has the DNA TGCGCCAGCAGCTCTGCGGGAGATATAGATACGCAGTATTTT. The chain joins TRBV5-1 to TRBJ2-3; 7 bases are shared with TRBD2. CDR1 is SGHRS, CDR2 YFSETQ, per germline. The CDR3 runs to 14 residues. With 3 bases clipped from V and 5 bases from J, the junction kept 6 bases outside the gene matches.

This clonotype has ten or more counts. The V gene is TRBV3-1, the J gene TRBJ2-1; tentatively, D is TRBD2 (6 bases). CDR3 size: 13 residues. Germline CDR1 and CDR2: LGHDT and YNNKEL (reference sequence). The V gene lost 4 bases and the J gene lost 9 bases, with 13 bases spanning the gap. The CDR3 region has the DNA TGTGCCAGCAGCCGAACTAGCAATGGTGAGCAGTTCTTC. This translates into CASSRTSNGEQFF.

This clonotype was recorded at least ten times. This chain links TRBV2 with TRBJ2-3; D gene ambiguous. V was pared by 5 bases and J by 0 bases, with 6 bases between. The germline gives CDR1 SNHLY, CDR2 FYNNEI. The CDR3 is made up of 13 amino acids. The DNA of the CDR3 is TGTGCCAGCAGTACGGACAGCACAGATACGCAGTATTTT. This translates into CASSTDSTDTQYF.

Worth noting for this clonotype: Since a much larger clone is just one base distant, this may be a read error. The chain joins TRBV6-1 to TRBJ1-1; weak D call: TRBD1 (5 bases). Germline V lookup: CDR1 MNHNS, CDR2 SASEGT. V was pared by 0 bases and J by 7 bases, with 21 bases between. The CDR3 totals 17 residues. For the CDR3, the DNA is TGTGCCAGCAGTGAAGCGATATGGAGGACAAGAGACATTGAAGCTTTCTTT. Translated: CASSEAIWRTRDIEAFF.

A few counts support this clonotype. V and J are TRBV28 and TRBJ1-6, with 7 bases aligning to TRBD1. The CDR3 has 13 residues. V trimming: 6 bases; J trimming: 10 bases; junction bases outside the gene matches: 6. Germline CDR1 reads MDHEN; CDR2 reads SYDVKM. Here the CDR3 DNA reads TGTGCCAGCAGGACGACAGGGATCTCACCCCTCCACTTT. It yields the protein CASRTTGISPLHF.

CDR3 sequence (DNA): TGTGCCAGCCGAGTAAGGTGGGATATCGATGAGCAGTTCTTC. The encoded protein is CASRVRWDIDEQFF. The gene calls are TRBV27 and TRBJ2-1; unclear D gene. V was shortened by 8 bases and J by 8 bases, with 19 bases between the two germline ends. The CDR3 covers 14 residues. Germline V gene data show CDR1 as MNHEY and CDR2 as SMNVEV (reference sequence).

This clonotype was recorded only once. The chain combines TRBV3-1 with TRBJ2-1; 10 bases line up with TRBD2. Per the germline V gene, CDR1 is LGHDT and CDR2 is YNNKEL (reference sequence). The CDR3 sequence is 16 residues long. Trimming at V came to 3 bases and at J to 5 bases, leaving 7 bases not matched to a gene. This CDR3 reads CASSHLETSGNNEQFF. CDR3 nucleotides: TGTGCCAGCAGCCATTTAGAAACTAGCGGGAACAATGAGCAGTTCTTC.

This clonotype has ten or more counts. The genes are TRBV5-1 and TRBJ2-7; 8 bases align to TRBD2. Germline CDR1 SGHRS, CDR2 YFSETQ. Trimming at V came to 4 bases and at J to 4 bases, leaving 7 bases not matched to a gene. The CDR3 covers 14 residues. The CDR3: CASSHAAGGYEQYF. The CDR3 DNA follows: TGCGCCAGCAGCCATGCGGCGGGGGGATACGAGCAGTACTTC.

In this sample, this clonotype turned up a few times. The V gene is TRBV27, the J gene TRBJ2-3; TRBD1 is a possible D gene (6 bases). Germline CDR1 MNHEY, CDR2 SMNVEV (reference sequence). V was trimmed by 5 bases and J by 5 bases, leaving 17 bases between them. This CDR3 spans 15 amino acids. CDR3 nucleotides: TGTGCCAGCAGTAGAGACTTGGTAGGGGGAGATACGCAGTATTTT. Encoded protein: CASSRDLVGGDTQYF.

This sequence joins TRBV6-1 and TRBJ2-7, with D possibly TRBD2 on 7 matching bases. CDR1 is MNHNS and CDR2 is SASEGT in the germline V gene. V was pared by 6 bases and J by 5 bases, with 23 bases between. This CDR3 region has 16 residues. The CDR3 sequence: CASRWPGGPRLDEQYF. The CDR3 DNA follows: TGTGCCAGCAGGTGGCCGGGGGGCCCGCGGCTGGACGAGCAGTACTTC.

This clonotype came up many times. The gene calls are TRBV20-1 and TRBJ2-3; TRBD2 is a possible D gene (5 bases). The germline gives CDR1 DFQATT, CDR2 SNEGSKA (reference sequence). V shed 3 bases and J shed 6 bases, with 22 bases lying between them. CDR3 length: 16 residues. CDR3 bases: TGCAGTGCTAGTGGAATTCGCAGGTCATCGGGGGATACGCAGTATTTT. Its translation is CSASGIRRSSGDTQYF.

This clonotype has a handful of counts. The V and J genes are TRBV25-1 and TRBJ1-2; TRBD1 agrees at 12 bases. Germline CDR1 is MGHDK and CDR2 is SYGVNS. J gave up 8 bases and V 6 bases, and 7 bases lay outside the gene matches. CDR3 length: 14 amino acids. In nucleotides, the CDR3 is TGTGCCAGCAGAATAGGGACAGGGGGCGACGGCTACACCTTC. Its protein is CASRIGTGGDGYTF.

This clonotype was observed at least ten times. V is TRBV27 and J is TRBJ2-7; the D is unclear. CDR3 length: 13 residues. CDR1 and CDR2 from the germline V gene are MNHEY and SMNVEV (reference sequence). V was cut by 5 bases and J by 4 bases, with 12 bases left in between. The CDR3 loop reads CASSPEASYEQYF. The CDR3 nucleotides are TGTGCCAGCAGTCCCGAAGCATCATACGAGCAGTACTTC.

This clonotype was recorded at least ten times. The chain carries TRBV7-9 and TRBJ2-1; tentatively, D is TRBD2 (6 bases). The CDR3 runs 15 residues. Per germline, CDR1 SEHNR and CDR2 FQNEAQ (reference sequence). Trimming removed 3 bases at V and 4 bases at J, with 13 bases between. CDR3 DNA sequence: TGTGCCAGCAGCTTTCCCGGTAGCGGATACAATGAGCAGTTCTTC. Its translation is CASSFPGSGYNEQFF.

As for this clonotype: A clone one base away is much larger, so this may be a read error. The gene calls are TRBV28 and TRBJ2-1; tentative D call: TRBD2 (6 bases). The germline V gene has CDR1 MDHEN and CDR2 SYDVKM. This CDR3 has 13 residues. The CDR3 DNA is TGTGCCAGCAGCATTGGGACTTACAATGGGCAGTTCTTC. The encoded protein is CASSIGTYNGQFF. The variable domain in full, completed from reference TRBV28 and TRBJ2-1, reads DVKVTQSSRYLVKRTGEKVFLECVQDMDHENMFWYRQDPGLGLRLIYFSYDVKMKEKGDIPEGYSVSREKKERFSLILESASTNQTSMYLCASSIGTYNGQFFGPGTRLTVL.

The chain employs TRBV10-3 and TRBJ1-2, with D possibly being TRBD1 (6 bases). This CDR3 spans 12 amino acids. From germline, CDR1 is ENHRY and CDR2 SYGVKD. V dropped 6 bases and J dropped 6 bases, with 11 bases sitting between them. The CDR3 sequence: CAIRSGDDGYTF. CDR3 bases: TGTGCCATCAGGTCAGGGGACGATGGCTACACCTTC.

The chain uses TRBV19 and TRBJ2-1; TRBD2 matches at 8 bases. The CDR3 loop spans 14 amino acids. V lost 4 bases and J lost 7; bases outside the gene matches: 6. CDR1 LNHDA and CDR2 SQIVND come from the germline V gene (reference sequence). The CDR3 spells CASSTRTSSNEQFF. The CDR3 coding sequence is TGTGCCAGTAGTACAAGGACTAGCTCGAATGAGCAGTTCTTC.

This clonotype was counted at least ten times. CDR3 DNA sequence: TGTGCCTGGATGGGCCAGGGAGGTGAGCAGTTCTTC. Its protein product is CAWMGQGGEQFF. V gene TRBV30 combines with J gene TRBJ2-1; D is perhaps TRBD2 (6 bases). Trimming stripped 4 bases from V and 9 bases from J, with 13 bases between. The CDR3 totals 12 residues. Germline lookup yields CDR1 GTSNPN and CDR2 SVGIG (reference sequence).

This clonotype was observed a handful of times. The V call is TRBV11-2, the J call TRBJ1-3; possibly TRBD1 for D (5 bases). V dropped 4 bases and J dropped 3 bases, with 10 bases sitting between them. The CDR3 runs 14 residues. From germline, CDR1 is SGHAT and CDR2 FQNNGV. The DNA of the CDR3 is TGTGCCAGCAGCTACCAGGGTATTGGAAACACCATATATTTT. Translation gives CASSYQGIGNTIYF.

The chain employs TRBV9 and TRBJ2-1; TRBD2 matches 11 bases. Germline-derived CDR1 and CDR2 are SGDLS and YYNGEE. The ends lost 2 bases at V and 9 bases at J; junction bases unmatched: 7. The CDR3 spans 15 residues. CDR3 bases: TGTGCCAGCAGCGTGACTAGCGGGACGGGGGGTGAGCAGTTCTTC. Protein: CASSVTSGTGGEQFF.

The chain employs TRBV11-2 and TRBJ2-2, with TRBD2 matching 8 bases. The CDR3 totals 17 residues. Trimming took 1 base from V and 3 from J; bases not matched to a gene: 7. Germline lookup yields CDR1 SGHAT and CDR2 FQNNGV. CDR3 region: CASSLGGSGSYTGELFF. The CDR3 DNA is TGTGCCAGCAGCTTAGGGGGCAGCGGGAGTTACACCGGGGAGCTGTTTTTT.

DNA of the CDR3: TGTGCCAGCAGCTTTGGAGAGGATAAAAACATTCAGTACTTC. Its protein product is CASSFGEDKNIQYF. The chain employs TRBV5-4 and TRBJ2-4; unclear D gene. This CDR3 is 14 amino acids long. CDR1 SGHNT and CDR2 YYREEE come from the germline V gene (reference sequence). The germline V and J ends were trimmed by 2 bases and 4 bases, with 10 bases remaining between them.

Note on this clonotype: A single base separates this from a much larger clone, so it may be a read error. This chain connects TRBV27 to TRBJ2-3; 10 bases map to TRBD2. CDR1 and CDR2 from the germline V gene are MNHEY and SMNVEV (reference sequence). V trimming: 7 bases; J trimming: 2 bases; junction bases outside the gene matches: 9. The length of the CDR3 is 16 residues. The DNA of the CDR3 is TGTGCCAGCAAAGCGGGAGGGCTCTCTCACACAGATACGCAGTATTTT. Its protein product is CASKAGGLSHTDTQYF.

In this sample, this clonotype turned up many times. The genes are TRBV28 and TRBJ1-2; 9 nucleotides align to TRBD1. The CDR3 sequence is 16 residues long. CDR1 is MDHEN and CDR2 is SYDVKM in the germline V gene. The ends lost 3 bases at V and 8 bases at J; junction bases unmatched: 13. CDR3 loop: CASSFPTGGVLRGYTF. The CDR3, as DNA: TGTGCCAGCAGTTTCCCAACAGGGGGCGTTCTGAGAGGCTACACCTTC.

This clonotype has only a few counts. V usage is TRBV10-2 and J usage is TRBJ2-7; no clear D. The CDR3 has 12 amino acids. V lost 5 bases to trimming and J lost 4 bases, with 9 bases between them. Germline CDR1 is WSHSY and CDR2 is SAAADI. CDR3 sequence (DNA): TGCGCCAGCAGTATACCAGAATACGAGCAGTACTTC. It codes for CASSIPEYEQYF.

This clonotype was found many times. The CDR3 is CATRGTGGSEQYF. Here the CDR3 DNA reads TGTGCCACCCGTGGGACAGGAGGGTCCGAGCAGTACTTC. The chain carries TRBV24-1 and TRBJ2-7, with 8 bases matching TRBD1. The length of the CDR3 is 13 residues. Trimming at V came to 9 bases and at J to 6 bases, leaving 9 bases not matched to a gene. Germline assignment: CDR1 KGHDR and CDR2 SFDVKD.